This T cell receptor beta chain was profiled in a study of technical replicates of blood from several donors. Data came from immunoSEQ multiplex PCR; TCRdb stores just in-frame clones and leaves some out. The sample yields about 75,000 clones, around 97% seen once. V lost 3 bases, J lost 6 bases, and 8 bases stayed unmatched. Germline CDR1 is LGHNA and CDR2 is YNFKEQ. This CDR3 is 14 amino acids long. The TCR originated in a human donor in good health. The rearrangement uses TRBV4-2 and TRBJ2-7; 7 bases are shared with TRBD2. Specimen: T cells isolated from PBMCs. The chain's CDR3 is CASSHTLAQGEQYF. The CDR3 bases are TGTGCCAGCAGCCATACACTAGCGCAGGGCGAGCAGTACTTC.